The present T cell receptor (beta chain) was sequenced within a study of OX40 agonist ivuxolimab in advanced cancers. The study's findings and limits: Expanded peripheral T cell antigen specificity was not determined.

Generated by immunoSEQ multiplex PCR, the TCRdb table keeps only in-frame clones and is missing some. Here the sample spans fewer than 95,000 clones, about 82% being singletons. Only a few counts were recorded for this clone. Antigen: not known. CDR3 size: 11 residues. Trimming pared 8 bases from V and 1 base from J, leaving 6 bases between. CDR1 and CDR2 from the germline V gene are SGHAT and FQNNGV. At cycle 4 day 1, cycle 7 day 1, and baseline, blood was sampled. The specimen comprised CD4+ or CD8+ T cells sorted from blood, sampled in a trial of the OX40 agonist ivuxolimab. This sequence originates from an adult with an advanced solid tumor such as melanoma, head and neck, liver or kidney cancer. This sequence joins TRBV11-2 and TRBJ2-7; D unclear. CDR3 region: CASASSYEQYF. In DNA form, the CDR3 reads TGTGCCAGCGCCTCGTCCTACGAGCAGTACTTC.